The following is a T cell receptor (beta chain) sequence with its context. Its antigen remains unidentified. No much larger clone exists at a distance of one base, and base qualities are not known. These data are taken from a study of T cell clonotyping in hematopoietic cell transplantation (dated by TCRdb to the early 2020s). Background on the whole study: Pretransplant recipient samples were obtained after cytoreduction. Patient recruitment ran from 2015 to January 2017, and follow-up continued until September 2020 or death. The study collected 130 or so blood samples from approximately 35 consecutive transplant recipients and their related donors.

Study-wide conclusions, independent of this receptor: After transplant, TCR diversity in recipients dropped, and pathologically expanded clonotypes increased progressively from day 30 to day 180. The sample size was limited and the cells went unsorted, which meant the CD4 and CD8 repertoire contributions could not be told apart. Inverse Simpson Index values from donors and from recipients before transplant predicted broader TCR repertoire diversity after transplant. Only a small fraction of recipient repertoires overlapped donor repertoires, with over 95% appearing de novo at the given depth.

The immunoSEQ assay, a bias-controlled multiplex PCR using V- and J-specific primers, was used to amplify TCR beta CDR3 regions from genomic DNA. A second PCR step added a proprietary barcode and Illumina adapter sequences to the CDR3 amplicons. CDR3 libraries were sequenced on an Illumina MiSeq instrument. Regarding the original processing steps: Export and quality control were done with immunoSEQ Analyzer 3.0, while downstream analyses used R Bioconductor and Immunarch. Only productive rearrangements in the normalized downsampled data set were used to calculate repertoire metrics. Clonotypes larger than 5 templates in the normalized cohort were defined as pathologically expanded. Repertoire diversity was measured with the Inverse Simpson Index. To capture all clonotypes, CMV-specificity analyses were performed on the non-normalized data set. TCRdb obtained this table from immuneACCESS and retained in-frame rearrangements with V and J assigned. These tables miss some clones; where compared with another copy, unresolved V genes account for less than half of the shortfall, and the remainder is unexplained. Clone size and the V and J calls come from that table; the DNA yielded D and trimming. This sample holds 25,000 to 35,000 clones; roughly 71% were observed only once. The ten biggest clones cover approximately 6.2% of the sample.

The intended sense of this specimen's time point label: recipient sample about 28 days before transplant, after cytoreduction. Blood from recipients was drawn roughly 28 days before transplant, then again at days 30, 100 and 180 after transplant. Using Nuclei Lysis Solution, genomic DNA was extracted from unfractionated peripheral blood mononuclear cells that were either fresh or cryopreserved. This TCR came from a man between 45 and 60 years old with myelodysplastic syndrome. Some clones in this sample may be carry-over from other donors' samples. The sample in question was peripheral blood mononuclear cells, obtained before stem cell transplant.

At the DNA level, the sequence is TGTGCCATCAGCGGGGGGGAAAGCTCTGGGGCCAACGTCCTGACTTTC. It specifies CAISGGESSGANVLTF. Recombination linked TRBV10-3 to TRBJ2-6, with TRBD2 identical over 8 junction bases. CDR1 is given as ENHRY and CDR2 as SYGVKD, both from the germline V gene. V is cut back by 6 bases and J by 0 bases, with 4 bases in the junction unmatched. Including cysteine and phenylalanine, the CDR3 has 16 amino acids. The only DNA kept is the CDR3, 48 bases in frame from the first base.